This TCR beta chain was retrieved from a study of vaccination and CD4 T cells after COVID-19. With respect to this clonotype: The antigen remains unidentified.

Treatment: roughly 10-day PBMC culture with coronavirus spike peptide pools or control peptides (ViraFEST assay). Germline CDR1 reads SGHRS; CDR2 reads YFSETQ. CDR3 length equals 15 residues. V was shortened by 4 bases and J by 3 bases, with 14 bases between the two germline ends. Cultured CD4+ T-cell DNA underwent Oncomine TCR Beta short-read sequencing. TCRdb re-called the PCR reads with MiXCR, one entry per CDR3 protein. Of over 14,000 distinct CDR3 sequences in the sample, approximately 48% were seen once. The source is a human donor who had recovered from COVID-19. The sequenced sample was CD4+ T cells from blood, cultured in vitro. The chain recombines TRBV5-1 with TRBJ1-5; D is possibly TRBD1 (5 bases). CDR3 region: CASSQEAGTNQPQHF. Written as DNA, the CDR3 is TGCGCCAGCAGCCAGGAGGCAGGGACCAATCAGCCCCAGCATTTT.